This entry concerns a single T cell receptor beta chain. Antigen specificity is unknown. V was trimmed by 3 bases and J by 8 bases, leaving 14 bases between them. Germline V gene lookup returns CDR1 LNHDA and CDR2 SQIVND (reference sequence). The CDR3 covers 14 residues. Authors' data handling: There were no quality scores in the junction-only immunoSEQ sequences, so filtering differed. Data came from immunoSEQ multiplex PCR; TCRdb stores just in-frame clones and leaves some out. V, J and clone size are taken as reported in that table, and D and trimming were inferred from the DNA itself. The sample lists roughly 2.4 million clones; more than 90% were seen once. This entry belongs to a study of shared clonotypes between healthy human individuals. Study findings and constraints: Clonotype sharing among donors was expected to depend on sequencing depth. The naive CD4 repertoires of a few donors were compared, and around 5% of clonotypes were shared. All-four-donor shared clonotypes had higher generation probabilities than non-shared clonotypes did.

The source of this sequence is a man aged 18-30 years in good health. Sequenced input: naive CD4+ T cells sorted from blood. Documented subset: CD45RA+ positively selected. The rearrangement links TRBV19 to TRBJ2-1; D is ambiguous. The CDR3 sequence: CASSITPGIDEQFF. The CDR3 DNA follows: TGTGCCAGTAGTATCACCCCGGGTATCGATGAGCAGTTCTTC.